This record looks at one T cell receptor beta chain sequence and its context. Its antigen is currently unknown. This sample was included in a study of a mutant IDH1 vaccine in newly diagnosed glioma. Study context: Vaccines began 4-6 weeks after radiotherapy alone, or with temozolomide cycles. Former treatment meant radiotherapy, temozolomide, or both; the majority had gotten both.

CDR3 length: 18 amino acids. The germline gives CDR1 PRHDT, CDR2 FYEKMQ (reference sequence). V shed 4 bases, J shed 4 bases, and the junction held 9 bases outside the gene matches. Noted time point: week 35, safety follow-up. Topical imiquimod was applied with each vaccine dose, which held 300 ug of mutant IDH1 20-mer peptide. Those who donated had recent WHO grade 3 or 4 IDH1-mutant, ATRX-lost astrocytomas. The study, taken as a whole, reports: Detectable vaccine-induced immune responses arose in 93.3% of patients.

The repertoire was sequenced with immunoSEQ multiplex PCR; TCRdb's copy has only in-frame clones and lacks some. The sample has about 31,000 clones, around 82% seen once; the top ten hold roughly 12%. The clonotype originates from a woman in her 40s with glioma. This sample comprised PBMCs, obtained from a glioma patient whose treatment included an IDH1 peptide vaccine. This chain joins TRBV13 and TRBJ2-3; 15 nucleotides align to TRBD2. The CDR3 loop is CASSSTRTSGGEADTQYF. The CDR3 DNA follows: TGTGCCAGCAGCTCCACCCGGACTAGCGGGGGGGAGGCAGATACGCAGTATTTT.